The 2 T cell receptor beta chains given below trace back to one sample, sequenced in a study of T cells in Graves' hyperthyroidism and ophthalmopathy. RNA transcripts yielded amplified TCR beta CDR3 regions. In the first-round RT-PCR of the TCR CDR3, the HTBI primer set was used. TCRdb used MiXCR to reprocess the multiplex PCR reads, holding one entry per CDR3 protein. The repertoire has approximately 330,000 distinct CDR3 sequences, 18% of them found once; the top ten carry approximately 49%. Sequencing was done on a sample of blood. These receptors all come from a woman between 50 and 59 years old with Graves' hyperthyroidism.

This clonotype was seen a few times. The chain employs TRBV25-1 and TRBJ1-1, with 10 bases fitting TRBD1. Trimming at V came to 7 bases and at J to 6 bases, leaving 2 bases not matched to a gene. The CDR3 runs 12 residues. Germline CDR1 MGHDK, CDR2 SYGVNS. The CDR3 protein is CASKTGGPEAFF. DNA for the CDR3: TGTGCCAGCAAGACAGGGGGCCCTGAAGCTTTCTTT.

This clonotype was counted many times. The chain uses TRBV2 and TRBJ1-3; D is ambiguous. CDR1 and CDR2 from the germline V gene are SNHLY and FYNNEI. The CDR3 is made up of 13 amino acids. V was trimmed by 7 bases and J by 6 bases, leaving 13 bases between them. DNA of the CDR3: TGTGCCAGCAACTTGAGTCCAGAAAACACCATATATTTT. It is translated as CASNLSPENTIYF.